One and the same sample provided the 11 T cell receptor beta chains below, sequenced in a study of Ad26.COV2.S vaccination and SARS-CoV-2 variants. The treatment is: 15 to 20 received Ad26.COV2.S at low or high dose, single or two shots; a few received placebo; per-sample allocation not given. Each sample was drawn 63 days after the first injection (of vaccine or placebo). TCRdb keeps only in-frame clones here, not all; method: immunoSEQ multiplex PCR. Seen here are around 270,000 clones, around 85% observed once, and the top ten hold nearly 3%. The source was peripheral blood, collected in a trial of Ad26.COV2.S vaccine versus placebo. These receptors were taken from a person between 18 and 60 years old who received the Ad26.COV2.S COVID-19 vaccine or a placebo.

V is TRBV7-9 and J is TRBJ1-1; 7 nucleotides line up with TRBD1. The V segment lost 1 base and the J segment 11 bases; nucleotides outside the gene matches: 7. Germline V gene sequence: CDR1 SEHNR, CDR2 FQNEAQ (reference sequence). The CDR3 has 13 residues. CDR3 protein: CASSLETGVGAFF. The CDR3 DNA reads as TGTGCCAGCAGCTTAGAAACAGGGGTCGGCGCTTTCTTT.

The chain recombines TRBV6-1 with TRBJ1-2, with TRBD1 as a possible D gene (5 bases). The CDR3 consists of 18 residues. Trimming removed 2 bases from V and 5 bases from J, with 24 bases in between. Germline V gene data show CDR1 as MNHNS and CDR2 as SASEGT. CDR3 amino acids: CASSERDWTARPGYGYTF. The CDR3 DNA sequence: TGTGCCAGCAGTGAAAGGGACTGGACGGCCAGACCAGGGTATGGCTACACCTTC.

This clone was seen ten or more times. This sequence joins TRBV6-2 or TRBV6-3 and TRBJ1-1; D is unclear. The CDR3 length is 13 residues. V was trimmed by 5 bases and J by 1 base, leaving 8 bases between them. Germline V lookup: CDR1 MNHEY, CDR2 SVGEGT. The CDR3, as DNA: TGTGCCAGCAGTCTGACAAAGAACACTGAAGCTTTCTTT. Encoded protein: CASSLTKNTEAFF.

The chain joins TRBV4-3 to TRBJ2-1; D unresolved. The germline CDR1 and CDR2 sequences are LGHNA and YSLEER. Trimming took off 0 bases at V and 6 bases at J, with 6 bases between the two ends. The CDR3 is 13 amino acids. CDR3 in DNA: TGCGCCAGCAGCCAAGATGATCGCAATGAGCAGTTCTTC. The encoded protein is CASSQDDRNEQFF.

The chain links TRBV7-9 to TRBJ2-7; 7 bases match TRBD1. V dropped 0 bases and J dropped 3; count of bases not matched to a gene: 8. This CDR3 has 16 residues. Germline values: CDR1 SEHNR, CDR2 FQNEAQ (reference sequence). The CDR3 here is CASSLAQGNRGYEQYV. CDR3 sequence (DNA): TGTGCCAGCAGCTTAGCGCAGGGCAACAGGGGCTACGAGCAGTACGTC.

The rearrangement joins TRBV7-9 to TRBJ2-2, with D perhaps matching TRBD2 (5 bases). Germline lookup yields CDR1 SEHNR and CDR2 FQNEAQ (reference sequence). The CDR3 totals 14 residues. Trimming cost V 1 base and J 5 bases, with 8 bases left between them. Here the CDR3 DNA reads TGTGCCAGCAGCTTAGTGACGGGGACCGGGGAGCTGTTTTTT. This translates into CASSLVTGTGELFF.

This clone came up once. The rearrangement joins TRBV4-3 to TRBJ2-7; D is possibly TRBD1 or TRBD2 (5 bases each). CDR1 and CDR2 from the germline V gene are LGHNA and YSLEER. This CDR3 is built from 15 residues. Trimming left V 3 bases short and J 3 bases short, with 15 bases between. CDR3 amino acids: CASSQGVGTGYEQYF. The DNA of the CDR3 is TGCGCCAGCAGCCAGGGCGTAGGGACGGGCTACGAGCAGTACTTC.

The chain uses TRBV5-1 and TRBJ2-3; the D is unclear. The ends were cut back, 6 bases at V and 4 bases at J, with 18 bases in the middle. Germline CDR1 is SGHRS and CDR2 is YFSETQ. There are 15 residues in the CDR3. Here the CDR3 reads CASTPSTSGADTQYF. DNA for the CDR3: TGCGCCAGCACCCCATCGACTTCAGGAGCAGATACGCAGTATTTT.

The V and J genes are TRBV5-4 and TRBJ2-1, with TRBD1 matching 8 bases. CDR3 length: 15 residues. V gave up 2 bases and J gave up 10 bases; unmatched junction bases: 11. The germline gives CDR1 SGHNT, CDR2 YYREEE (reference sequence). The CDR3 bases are TGTGCCAGCAGCTTATCAGGGGGCCTCTCAATGGAGCAGTTCTTC. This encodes CASSLSGGLSMEQFF.

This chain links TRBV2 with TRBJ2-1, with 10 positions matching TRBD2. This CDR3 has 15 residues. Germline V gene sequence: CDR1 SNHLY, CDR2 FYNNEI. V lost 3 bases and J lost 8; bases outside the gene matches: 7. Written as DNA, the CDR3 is TGTGCCAGCAGTGACCCAGCGGGAGGGCCGGATGAGCAGTTCTTC. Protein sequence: CASSDPAGGPDEQFF.

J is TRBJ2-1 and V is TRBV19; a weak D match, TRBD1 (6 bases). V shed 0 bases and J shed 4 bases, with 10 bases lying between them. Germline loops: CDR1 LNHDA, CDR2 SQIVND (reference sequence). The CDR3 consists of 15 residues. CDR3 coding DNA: TGTGCCAGTAGTATAGAGTGGACAGCTTACAATGAGCAGTTCTTC. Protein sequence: CASSIEWTAYNEQFF.